The present T cell receptor (beta chain) was sequenced within a study of early T cells in non-severe SARS-CoV-2 infection. For the study at large: Chains were not paired, and sequencing was done on bulk RNA from unsorted whole blood.

Unique molecular identifiers were attached to individual cDNA molecules. TCRdb recomputed calls from the 5' RACE reads with MiXCR, one row per CDR3 protein. Here the sample spans about 81,000 distinct CDR3 sequences, around 14% being singletons. Whole-study findings and limits: The matching step, a VDJdb search, favored anti-spike CD8 responses and missed private and CD4 specificities.

The CDR3 has 13 residues. Germline CDR1 reads DFQATT; CDR2 reads SNEGSKA (reference sequence). There are many counts of this clonotype. Its antigen is unknown. Compared with germline, one end of the junction differs, possibly owing to a read error. The receptor's source is an adult who was a healthcare worker with PCR-confirmed SARS-CoV-2 infection or an uninfected control (not recorded which). The sample was whole blood. J is TRBJ1-1 and V is TRBV20-1; tentative D call: TRBD1 (6 bases). CDR3 coding DNA: TGCAGTGCCAGAGGGGGTGCGGACACTGAAGCTTTCTTT. Its translation: CSARGGADTEAFF.